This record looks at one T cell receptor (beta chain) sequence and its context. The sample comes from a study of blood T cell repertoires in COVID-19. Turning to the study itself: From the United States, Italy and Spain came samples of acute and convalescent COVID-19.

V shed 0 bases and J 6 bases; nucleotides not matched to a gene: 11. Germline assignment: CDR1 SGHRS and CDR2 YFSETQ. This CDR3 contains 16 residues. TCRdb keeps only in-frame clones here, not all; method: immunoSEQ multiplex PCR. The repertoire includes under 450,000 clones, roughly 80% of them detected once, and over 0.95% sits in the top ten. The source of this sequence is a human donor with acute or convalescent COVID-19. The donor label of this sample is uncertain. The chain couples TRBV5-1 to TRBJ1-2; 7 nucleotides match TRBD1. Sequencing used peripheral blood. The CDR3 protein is CASSLDGTGVVHGYTF. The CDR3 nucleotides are TGCGCCAGCAGCTTGGATGGCACAGGGGTCGTACATGGCTACACCTTC.